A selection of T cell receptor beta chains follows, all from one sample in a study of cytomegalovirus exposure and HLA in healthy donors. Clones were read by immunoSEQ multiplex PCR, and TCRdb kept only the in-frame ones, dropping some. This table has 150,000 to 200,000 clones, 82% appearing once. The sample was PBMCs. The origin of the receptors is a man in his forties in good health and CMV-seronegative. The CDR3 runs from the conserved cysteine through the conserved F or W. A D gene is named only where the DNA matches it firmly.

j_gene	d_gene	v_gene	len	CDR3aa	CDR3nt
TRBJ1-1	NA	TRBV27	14	CASSLLGGNTEAFF	TGTGCCAGCAGTTTATTGGGGGGGAACACTGAAGCTTTCTTT
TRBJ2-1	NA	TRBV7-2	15	CASSPRPTGRNEQFF	TGTGCCAGCAGCCCCCGTCCGACAGGCCGCAATGAGCAGTTCTTC
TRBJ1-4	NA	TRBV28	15	CASSLRQGGVGKLFF	TGTGCCAGCAGTTTAAGGCAGGGAGGCGTCGGAAAACTGTTTTTT
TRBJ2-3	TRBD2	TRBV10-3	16	CAIKGVSGASTDTQYF	TGTGCCATCAAAGGAGTGAGCGGGGCTAGCACAGATACGCAGTATTTT
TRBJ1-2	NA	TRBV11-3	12	CASSYESQGYTF	TGTGCCAGCAGCTACGAATCCCAGGGCTACACCTTC
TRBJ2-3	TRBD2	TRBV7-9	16	CASRTAWLAGADTQYF	TGTGCCAGCAGGACAGCTTGGCTAGCGGGAGCAGATACGCAGTATTTT
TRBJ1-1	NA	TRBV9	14	CASSVSLIQTEAFF	TGTGCCAGCAGCGTAAGCCTTATACAGACTGAAGCTTTCTTT
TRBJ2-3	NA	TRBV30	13	CAWSSGGTDTQYF	TGTGCCTGGAGTTCGGGTGGTACAGATACGCAGTATTTT
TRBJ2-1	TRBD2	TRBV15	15	CATSLTGGRWNEQFF	TGTGCCACCAGCTTGACGGGGGGGCGGTGGAATGAGCAGTTCTTC
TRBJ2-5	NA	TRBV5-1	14	CASSSRGIQETQYF	TGCGCCAGCAGCTCTCGGGGGATCCAAGAGACCCAGTACTTC
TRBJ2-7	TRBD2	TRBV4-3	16	CASSHGTSGGAEEQYF	TGCGCCAGCAGCCACGGGACTAGCGGGGGGGCGGAGGAGCAGTACTTC
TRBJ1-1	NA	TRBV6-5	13	CASSYSSGSEAFF	TGTGCCAGCAGTTACTCTTCCGGGTCGGAAGCTTTCTTT
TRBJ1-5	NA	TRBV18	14	CASSPAVSNQPQHF	TGTGCCAGCTCACCGGCTGTTAGCAATCAGCCCCAGCATTTT
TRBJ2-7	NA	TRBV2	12	CASKRGIYEQYF	TGTGCCAGCAAAAGGGGGATCTACGAGCAGTACTTC
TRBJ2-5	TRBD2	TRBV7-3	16	CASSPGLAGGRETQYF	TGTGCCAGCAGCCCGGGACTAGCGGGGGGGCGAGAGACCCAGTACTTC